These 14 T cell receptor beta chains originate from one sample sequenced in a study of blood T cell repertoires in COVID-19. The method was immunoSEQ multiplex PCR; TCRdb's version includes in-frame clones alone and lacks a portion of them. The sample consists of about 270,000 clones, more than 85% of them appearing once. The sample taken for sequencing was PBMCs or T cells enriched from blood (not recorded which). These receptors originate from a man aged 35 to 55 who had been exposed to COVID-19.

This clone was observed a few times. V gene TRBV7-3 combines with J gene TRBJ2-7; 8 nucleotides align to TRBD1. Losses at the gene ends were 5 bases for V and 6 bases for J; bases not matched to a gene: 3. Per germline, CDR1 SGHTA and CDR2 FQGTGA. This CDR3 has 12 residues. CDR3 amino acids: CASSPGQGEQYF. CDR3 bases: TGTGCCAGCAGCCCTGGACAGGGCGAGCAGTACTTC.

The chain couples TRBV14 to TRBJ1-1, with a weak D call TRBD1 (5 bases). In germline, CDR1 is SGHDN, CDR2 FVKESK. This CDR3 comprises 12 residues. The V end was cut by 4 bases, the J end by 5 bases, with 8 bases between. CDR3 amino acids: CASSRGGTEAFF. DNA for the CDR3: TGTGCCAGCAGCCGCGGGGGAACTGAAGCTTTCTTT. Full variable domain (rest looked up from reference TRBV14 and TRBJ1-1): EAGVTQFPSHSVIEKGQTVTLRCDPISGHDNLYWYRRVMGKEIKFLLHFVKESKQDESGMPNNRFLAERTGGTYSTLKVQPAELEDSGVYFCASSRGGTEAFFGQGTRLTVV.

This chain connects TRBV30 to TRBJ1-2, with 8 bases aligning to TRBD1. The CDR3 length is 15 residues. V shed 3 bases, J shed 11 bases, and the junction held 17 bases outside the gene matches. The germline gives CDR1 GTSNPN, CDR2 SVGIG (reference sequence). The CDR3 loop reads CAWRTARSRGPGYTF. Here the CDR3 DNA reads TGTGCCTGGAGGACTGCCCGGAGCAGGGGGCCCGGGTACACCTTC. The full variable domain, rest sourced from reference TRBV30 and TRBJ1-2, is SQTIHQWPATLVQPVGSPLSLECTVEGTSNPNLYWYRQAAGRGLQLLFYSVGIGQISSEVPQNLSASRPQDRQFILSSKKLLLSDSGFYLCAWRTARSRGPGYTFGSGTRLTVV.

This chain connects TRBV28 to TRBJ2-1; 7 nucleotides align to TRBD2. From germline, CDR1 is MDHEN and CDR2 SYDVKM. The CDR3 consists of 15 residues. The V and J ends lost 4 bases and 10 bases, in that order; junction bases with no gene match: 13. The DNA for the CDR3 is TGTGCCAGCAGTTCGGGGGGTATGAATCCTAGAGAGCAGTTCTTC. Translated, it gives CASSSGGMNPREQFF.

V usage is TRBV7-9 and J usage is TRBJ2-1, with TRBD2 matching over 12 bases. Germline CDR1 SEHNR, CDR2 FQNEAQ (reference sequence). V trimming: 3 bases; J trimming: 5 bases; junction bases outside the gene matches: 2. CDR3 length: 15 amino acids. CDR3 in DNA: TGTGCCAGCAGCTTCCTAGCGGGGGGGCACAATGAGCAGTTCTTC. Residues: CASSFLAGGHNEQFF.

CDR3 in amino acids: CASTQQGKFYNEQFF. CDR3 in DNA: TGTGCCAGTACCCAACAGGGTAAATTTTACAATGAGCAGTTCTTC. The chain employs TRBV19 and TRBJ2-1, with D tentatively TRBD1 (6 bases). CDR1 is LNHDA and CDR2 is SQIVND in the germline V gene (reference sequence). The CDR3 contains 15 residues. V was cut by 7 bases and J by 4 bases, with 17 bases left in between.

V usage is TRBV2 and J usage is TRBJ2-1; 8 bases line up with TRBD2. CDR1 is SNHLY, CDR2 FYNNEI, per germline. The ends lost 5 bases at V and 5 bases at J; junction bases unmatched: 5. CDR3 length: 14 amino acids. The CDR3 nucleotides are TGTGCCAGCAGTTGGCGGGAGGCGAACAATGAGCAGTTCTTC. It specifies CASSWREANNEQFF.

V gene TRBV7-9 combines with J gene TRBJ1-5; the match to TRBD1 covers 9 bases. Germline V gives CDR1 SEHNR, CDR2 FQNEAQ (reference sequence). The junction had 11 bases not matched to a gene; V was cut back by 4 bases and J by 10 bases. CDR3 length equals 15 residues. The CDR3 here is CASSSGQGGLDPQHF. CDR3 sequence (DNA): TGTGCCAGCAGCTCGGGACAGGGCGGCTTAGATCCCCAGCATTTT.

The gene calls are TRBV27 and TRBJ2-1; unclear D gene. CDR3 length equals 14 residues. V was shortened by 5 bases and J by 1 base, with 9 bases between the two germline ends. From germline, CDR1 is MNHEY and CDR2 SMNVEV (reference sequence). DNA of the CDR3: TGTGCCAGCAGTCCGCAGGTATCCTACAATGAGCAGTTCTTC. Its protein is CASSPQVSYNEQFF.

The chain has TRBV7-2 and TRBJ2-7, with 13 positions matching TRBD2. V lost 2 bases to trimming and J lost 4 bases; unmatched junction nucleotides: 14. This CDR3 has 19 amino acids. The germline V gene encodes CDR1 SGHTA and CDR2 FQGNSA. The CDR3 bases are TGTGCCAGCAGCTTAAGAGTGGGACTAGCGGGACCGGGGGGTTACGAGCAGTACTTC. Translation gives CASSLRVGLAGPGGYEQYF. The full variable domain, with the rest looked up from reference TRBV7-2 and TRBJ2-7, is GAGVSQSPSNKVTEKGKDVELRCDPISGHTALYWYRQSLGQGLEFLIYFQGNSAPDKSGLPSDRFSAERTGGSVSTLTIQRTQQEDSAVYLCASSLRVGLAGPGGYEQYFGPGTRLTVT.

This clone was seen only once. This chain joins TRBV18 and TRBJ2-4, with 11 positions matching TRBD2. Per the germline V gene, CDR1 is KGHSH and CDR2 is LQKENI. The CDR3 is 17 residues long. The V and J ends lost 3 bases and 0 bases, in that order; junction bases with no gene match: 4. In nucleotides, the CDR3 is TGTGCCAGCTCACCCGGACTAGCGGGTTTAGCCAAAAACATTCAGTACTTC. Translating gives CASSPGLAGLAKNIQYF.

Regarding this clone: The sample holds other DNA sequences that translate to the same CDR3. The V gene is TRBV28, the J gene TRBJ1-1; D not resolved. The CDR3 is 12 residues long. V lost 2 bases and J lost 4, with 5 bases in between. Germline CDR1 and CDR2: MDHEN and SYDVKM. The CDR3 spells CASSLQATEAFF. CDR3 coding DNA: TGTGCCAGCAGTTTACAAGCCACTGAAGCTTTCTTT. Combining the CDR3 with reference TRBV28 and TRBJ1-1 gives the whole variable domain DVKVTQSSRYLVKRTGEKVFLECVQDMDHENMFWYRQDPGLGLRLIYFSYDVKMKEKGDIPEGYSVSREKKERFSLILESASTNQTSMYLCASSLQATEAFFGQGTRLTVV.

The CDR3 loop reads CASSSPILSSSNYGYTF. CDR3 nucleotide sequence: TGTGCCAGCAGTTCCCCCATACTGAGCTCCTCTAACTATGGCTACACCTTC. The V and J genes are TRBV6-2 or TRBV6-3 and TRBJ1-2; D unresolved. Trimming removed 4 bases from V and 0 bases from J, with 18 bases in between. The CDR3 has 17 amino acids. The germline CDR1 and CDR2 sequences are MNHEY and SVGEGT.

This clone was detected only once. The chain employs TRBV14 and TRBJ1-1; tentative D call: TRBD1 (5 bases). This CDR3 comprises 13 residues. The germline gives CDR1 SGHDN, CDR2 FVKESK. With 5 bases removed from V and 3 bases from J, the gap between germline ends came to 10 bases. Here the CDR3 reads CASSKQVYTEAFF. The DNA of the CDR3 is TGTGCCAGCAGCAAACAGGTTTACACTGAAGCTTTCTTT.